This entry describes one TCR beta chain. Antigen unknown. The data derive from a study of CD8+CD57+ T cells in acquired aplastic anemia. The wider study: On average, sorted CD4+ and CD8+ cells gave roughly 3 ug of DNA. CD4+ cells from healthy donors averaged around 10 million reads. Study results and limitations: Patient and control CD8+ Simpson's diversity was not significantly different. Patients and controls were found to share 25 to 35 CD8+ CDR3 sequences.

V was pared by 5 bases and J by 4 bases, with 14 bases between. The CDR3 is 14 amino acids. Germline CDR1 SGHTA, CDR2 FQGTGA. TCR beta VDJ and CDR3 were profiled, and genomic DNA was the template. TCRdb processed the reads anew with MiXCR; each CDR3 protein has one entry. The table records about 400,000 distinct CDR3 sequences, just under 70% of them present only once. The chain is built from TRBV7-3 and TRBJ1-2, with D possibly being TRBD1 (5 bases). This clonotype was sampled from a human donor in good health, serving as a control. The sequenced material came from sorted CD4+, CD8+, or CD8+CD57+ T cells (not recorded which) from PBMCs. The CDR3 reads CASSGGSVGYGYTF. CDR3 sequence (DNA): TGTGCCAGCAGCGGGGGGAGCGTCGGCTATGGCTACACCTTC.